This T cell receptor beta chain stems from a study of cytomegalovirus exposure and HLA in healthy donors. The PCR was carried out with 60 Vbeta primers and 13 Jbeta primers. The data were produced by immunoSEQ multiplex PCR, yet TCRdb's version contains in-frame clones alone and is incomplete. Its table records under 200,000 clones. As for this clone: Its cognate antigen is unknown.

Findings of the study overall: Reports state that TCR beta sequences accurately predicted most subjects' HLA-A and HLA-B alleles.

The CDR3 loop spans 15 amino acids. Looked up from germline, CDR1 is MDHEN and CDR2 is SYDVKM. The V end lost 5 bases, the J end lost 7 bases, and 21 bases lay between the germline ends. Material for sequencing was PBMCs. The clonotype originates from a man aged 30 to 45 in good health and CMV-seronegative. The chain employs TRBV28 and TRBJ2-7; tentative D call: TRBD1 (6 bases). DNA for the CDR3: TGTGCCAGCAGTGCCTGGCAGGGGAAGTCGGAAGAGCAGTACTTC. Translating it yields CASSAWQGKSEEQYF.